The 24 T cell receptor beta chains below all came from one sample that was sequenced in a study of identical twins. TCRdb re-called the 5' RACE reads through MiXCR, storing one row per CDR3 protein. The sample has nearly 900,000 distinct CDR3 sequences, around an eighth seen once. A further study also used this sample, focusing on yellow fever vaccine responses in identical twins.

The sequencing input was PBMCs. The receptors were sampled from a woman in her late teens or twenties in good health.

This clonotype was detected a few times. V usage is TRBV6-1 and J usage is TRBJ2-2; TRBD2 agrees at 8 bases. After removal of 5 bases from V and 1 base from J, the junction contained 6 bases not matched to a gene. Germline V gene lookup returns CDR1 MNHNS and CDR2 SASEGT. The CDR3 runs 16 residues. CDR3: CASSKTGGRNTGELFF. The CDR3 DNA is TGTGCCAGCAGTAAGACGGGGGGGCGGAACACCGGGGAGCTGTTTTTT.

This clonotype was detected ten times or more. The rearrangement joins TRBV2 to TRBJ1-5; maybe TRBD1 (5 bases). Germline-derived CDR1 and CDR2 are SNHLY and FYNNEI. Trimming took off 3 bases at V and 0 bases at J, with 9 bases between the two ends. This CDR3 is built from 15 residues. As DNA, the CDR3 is TGTGCCAGCAGTGAGTGGGGGTATAGCAATCAGCCCCAGCATTTT. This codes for CASSEWGYSNQPQHF.

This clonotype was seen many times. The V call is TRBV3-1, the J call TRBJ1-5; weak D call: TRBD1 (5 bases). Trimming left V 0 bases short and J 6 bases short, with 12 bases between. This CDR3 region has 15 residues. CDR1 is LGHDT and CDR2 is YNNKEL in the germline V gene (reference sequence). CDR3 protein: CASSQEEGRGQPQHF. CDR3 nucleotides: TGTGCCAGCAGCCAAGAGGAGGGACGTGGTCAGCCCCAGCATTTT.

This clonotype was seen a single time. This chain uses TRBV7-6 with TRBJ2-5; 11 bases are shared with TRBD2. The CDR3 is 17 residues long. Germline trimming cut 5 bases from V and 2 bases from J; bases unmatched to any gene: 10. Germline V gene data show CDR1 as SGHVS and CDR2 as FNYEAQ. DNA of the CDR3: TGTGCCAGCAGCCTGGGGTCGGGACTAGCGGTGCAAGAGACCCAGTACTTC. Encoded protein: CASSLGSGLAVQETQYF. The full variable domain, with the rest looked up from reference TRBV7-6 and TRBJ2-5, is GAGVSQSPRYKVTKRGQDVALRCDPISGHVSLYWYRQALGQGPEFLTYFNYEAQQDKSGLPNDRFSAERPEGSISTLTIQRTEQRDSAMYRCASSLGSGLAVQETQYFGPGTRLLVL.

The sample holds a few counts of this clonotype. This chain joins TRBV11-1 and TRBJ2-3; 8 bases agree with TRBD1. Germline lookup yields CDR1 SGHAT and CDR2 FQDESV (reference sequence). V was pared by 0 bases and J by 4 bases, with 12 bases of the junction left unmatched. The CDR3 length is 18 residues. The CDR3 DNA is TGTGCCAGCAGCTTAGCAGGATGGGGCAGGGGGCTTGCAGATACGCAGTATTTT. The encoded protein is CASSLAGWGRGLADTQYF.

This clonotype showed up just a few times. CDR3: CSARVWEGFDEQFF. The CDR3 bases are TGCAGTGCTAGAGTGTGGGAAGGTTTCGATGAGCAGTTCTTC. The chain joins TRBV20-1 to TRBJ2-1; D not certain. CDR3 length: 14 residues. V gave up 1 base and J gave up 8 bases, with 15 bases separating them. Looked up from germline, CDR1 is DFQATT and CDR2 is SNEGSKA (reference sequence).

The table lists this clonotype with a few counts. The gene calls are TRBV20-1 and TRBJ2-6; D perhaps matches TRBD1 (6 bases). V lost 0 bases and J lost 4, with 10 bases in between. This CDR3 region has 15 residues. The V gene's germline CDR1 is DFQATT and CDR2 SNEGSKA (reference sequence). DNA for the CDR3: TGCAGTGCTAGAGAACAGGGTGCCGGGGCCAACGTCCTGACTTTC. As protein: CSAREQGAGANVLTF.

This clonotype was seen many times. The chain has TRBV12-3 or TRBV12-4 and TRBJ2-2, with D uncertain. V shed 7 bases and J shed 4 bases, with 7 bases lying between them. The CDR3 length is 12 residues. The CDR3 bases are TGTGCCAGCACCCCGGCCACCGGGGAGCTGTTTTTT. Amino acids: CASTPATGELFF.

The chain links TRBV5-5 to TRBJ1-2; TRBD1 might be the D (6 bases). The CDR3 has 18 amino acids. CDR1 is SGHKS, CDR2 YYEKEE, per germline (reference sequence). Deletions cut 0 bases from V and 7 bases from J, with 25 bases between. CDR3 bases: TGTGCCAGCAGCTTGGGCTGGGGGGCTCTCAGGGATTGGGCTGGCTACACCTTC. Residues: CASSLGWGALRDWAGYTF.

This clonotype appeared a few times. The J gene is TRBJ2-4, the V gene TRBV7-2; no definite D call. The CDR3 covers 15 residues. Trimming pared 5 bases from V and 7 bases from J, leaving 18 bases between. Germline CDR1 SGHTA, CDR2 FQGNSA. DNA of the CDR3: TGTGCCAGCAGCGACGGGTTTTACCGGGCGAACATTCAGTACTTC. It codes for CASSDGFYRANIQYF.

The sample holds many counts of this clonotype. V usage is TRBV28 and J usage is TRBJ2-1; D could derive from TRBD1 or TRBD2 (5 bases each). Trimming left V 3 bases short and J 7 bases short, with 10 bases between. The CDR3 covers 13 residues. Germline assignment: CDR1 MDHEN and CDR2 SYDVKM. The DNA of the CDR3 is TGTGCCAGCAGTTTCGGGACCAGTAATGAGCAGTTCTTC. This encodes CASSFGTSNEQFF.

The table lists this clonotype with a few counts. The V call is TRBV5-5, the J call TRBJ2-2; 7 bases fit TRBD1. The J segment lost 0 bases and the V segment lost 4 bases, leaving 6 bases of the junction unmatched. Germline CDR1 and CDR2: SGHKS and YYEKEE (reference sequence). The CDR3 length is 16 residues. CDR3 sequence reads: CASSPGTDANTGELFF. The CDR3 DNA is TGTGCCAGCAGCCCCGGGACAGACGCGAACACCGGGGAGCTGTTTTTT.

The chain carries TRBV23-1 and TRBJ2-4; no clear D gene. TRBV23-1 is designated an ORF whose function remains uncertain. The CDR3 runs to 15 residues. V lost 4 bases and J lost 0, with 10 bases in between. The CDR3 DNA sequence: TGCGCCAGCAGTCGAGTTGGGCTAGCCAAAAACATTCAGTACTTC. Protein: CASSRVGLAKNIQYF.

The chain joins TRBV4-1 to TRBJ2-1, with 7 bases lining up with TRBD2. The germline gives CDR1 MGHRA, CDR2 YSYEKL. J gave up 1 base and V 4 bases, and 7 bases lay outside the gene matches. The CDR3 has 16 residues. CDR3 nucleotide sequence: TGCGCCAGCAGCCCCCAGGCTAGCGGATCCTACAATGAGCAGTTCTTC. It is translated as CASSPQASGSYNEQFF.

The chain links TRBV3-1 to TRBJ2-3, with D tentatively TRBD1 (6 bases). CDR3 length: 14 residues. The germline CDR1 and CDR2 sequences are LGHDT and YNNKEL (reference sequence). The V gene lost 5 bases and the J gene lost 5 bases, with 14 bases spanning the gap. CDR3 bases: TGTGCCAGCAGCACGTACAGGGTTCGAGATACGCAGTATTTT. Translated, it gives CASSTYRVRDTQYF.

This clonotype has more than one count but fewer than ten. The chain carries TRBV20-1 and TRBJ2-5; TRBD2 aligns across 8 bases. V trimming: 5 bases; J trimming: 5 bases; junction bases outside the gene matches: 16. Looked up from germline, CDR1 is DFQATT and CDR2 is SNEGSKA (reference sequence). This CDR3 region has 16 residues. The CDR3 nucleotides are TGCAGTGCTTCCACCGGGATAGCGGGGACCTGGGAGACCCAGTACTTC. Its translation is CSASTGIAGTWETQYF.

CDR3: CSVEHPQTRRGTQYF. The CDR3 DNA reads as TGCAGCGTTGAACACCCTCAGACTAGGCGAGGGACCCAGTACTTC. This chain uses TRBV29-1 with TRBJ2-5; a possible D gene is TRBD2 (6 bases). Germline CDR1 reads SQVTM; CDR2 reads ANQGSEA. This CDR3 contains 15 residues. V lost 2 bases, J lost 7 bases, and 20 bases lay in between.

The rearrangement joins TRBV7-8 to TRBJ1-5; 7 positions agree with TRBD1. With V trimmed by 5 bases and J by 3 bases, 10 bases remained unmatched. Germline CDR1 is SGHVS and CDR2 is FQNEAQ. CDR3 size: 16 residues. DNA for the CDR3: TGTGCCAGCAGCCCGCGAGGGGGACAGACCAATCAGCCCCAGCATTTT. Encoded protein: CASSPRGGQTNQPQHF. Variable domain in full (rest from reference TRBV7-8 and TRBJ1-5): GAGVSQSPRYKVAKRGQDVALRCDPISGHVSLFWYQQALGQGPEFLTYFQNEAQLDKSGLPSDRFFAERPEGSVSTLKIQRTQQEDSAVYLCASSPRGGQTNQPQHFGDGTRLSIL.

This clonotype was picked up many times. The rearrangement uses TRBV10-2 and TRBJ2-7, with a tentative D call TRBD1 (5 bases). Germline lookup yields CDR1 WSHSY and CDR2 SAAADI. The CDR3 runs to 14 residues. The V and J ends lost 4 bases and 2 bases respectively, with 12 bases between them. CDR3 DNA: TGCGCCAGCAGTGGACAGTACATGCCCTACGAGCAGTACTTC. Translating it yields CASSGQYMPYEQYF.

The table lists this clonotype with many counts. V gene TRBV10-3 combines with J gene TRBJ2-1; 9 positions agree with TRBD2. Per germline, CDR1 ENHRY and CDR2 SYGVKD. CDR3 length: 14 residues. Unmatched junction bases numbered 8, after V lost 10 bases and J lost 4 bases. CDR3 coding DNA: TGTGCCAAAAATAGCGGGAGTGCGTACAATGAGCAGTTCTTC. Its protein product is CAKNSGSAYNEQFF.

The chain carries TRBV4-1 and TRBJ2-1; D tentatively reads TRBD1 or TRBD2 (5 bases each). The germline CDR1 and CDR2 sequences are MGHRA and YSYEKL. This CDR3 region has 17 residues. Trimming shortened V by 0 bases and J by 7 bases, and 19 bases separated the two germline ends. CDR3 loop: CASSQDSVRDLLNEQFF. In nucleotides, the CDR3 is TGCGCCAGCAGCCAAGATAGCGTCCGGGACCTCCTAAATGAGCAGTTCTTC.

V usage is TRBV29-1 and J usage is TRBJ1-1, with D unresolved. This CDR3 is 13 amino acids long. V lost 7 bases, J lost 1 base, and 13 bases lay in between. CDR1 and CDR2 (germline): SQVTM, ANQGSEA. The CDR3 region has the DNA TGCAGCGGGAGTGAGCGGCGGAACACTGAAGCTTTCTTT. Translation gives CSGSERRNTEAFF.

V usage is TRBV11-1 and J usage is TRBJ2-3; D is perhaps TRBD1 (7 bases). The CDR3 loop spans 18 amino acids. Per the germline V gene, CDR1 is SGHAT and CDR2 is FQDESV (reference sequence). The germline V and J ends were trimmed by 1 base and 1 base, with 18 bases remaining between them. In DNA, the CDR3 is TGTGCCAGCAGCTTAGGGGGGAGGCAGGGGGGACGCACAGATACGCAGTATTTT. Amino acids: CASSLGGRQGGRTDTQYF.

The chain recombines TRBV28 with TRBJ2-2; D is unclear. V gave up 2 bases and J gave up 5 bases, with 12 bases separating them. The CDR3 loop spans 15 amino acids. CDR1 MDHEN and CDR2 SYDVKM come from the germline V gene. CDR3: CASSLRSAWTGELFF. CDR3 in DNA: TGTGCCAGCAGTTTACGGAGCGCCTGGACCGGGGAGCTGTTTTTT.